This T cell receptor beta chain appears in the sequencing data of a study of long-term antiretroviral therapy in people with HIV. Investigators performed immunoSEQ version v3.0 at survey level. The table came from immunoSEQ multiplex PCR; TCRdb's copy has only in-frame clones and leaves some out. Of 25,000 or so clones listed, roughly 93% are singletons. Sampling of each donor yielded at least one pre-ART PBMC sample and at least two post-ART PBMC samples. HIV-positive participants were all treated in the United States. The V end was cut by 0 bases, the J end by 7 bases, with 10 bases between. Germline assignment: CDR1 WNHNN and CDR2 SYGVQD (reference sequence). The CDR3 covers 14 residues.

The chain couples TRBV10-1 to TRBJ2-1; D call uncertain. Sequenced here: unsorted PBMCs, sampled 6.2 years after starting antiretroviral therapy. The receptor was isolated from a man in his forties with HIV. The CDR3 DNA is TGCGCCAGCAGTGAGTCGTTCGGGCGGAATGAGCAGTTCTTC. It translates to CASSESFGRNEQFF.